The T cell receptor beta chain under discussion was sequenced for a study of blood T cells in healthy people across ages. Whole-study context: About one barcoded beta molecule per two T cells came from capture by template switching. Study outcomes and limitations: Greater diversity and more naive CD4+ cells were seen in long-lived donors than in aged donors.

In the case of this clonotype: Its antigen is as yet unknown.

The CDR3 length is 16 residues. CDR1 and CDR2 (germline): LGHDT, YNNKEL (reference sequence). Trimming cost V 1 base and J 1 base, with 13 bases left between them. A J-beta primer mix and a sample-barcoded 5' primer were used in a second PCR of roughly 7 to 12 cycles. TCRdb fed the 5' RACE reads into MiXCR, producing one record per CDR3 protein. The sample gives over a million distinct CDR3 sequences, 40% to 45% of which show up once; approximately 17% is in the top ten. The chain links TRBV3-1 to TRBJ2-5; D is possibly TRBD2 (5 bases). Sequenced material: blood. The clonotype comes from a woman in her sixties or seventies in good health. The DNA for the CDR3 is TGTGCCAGCAGCCAAGGTAGAGGAGGAGGCCAAGAGACCCAGTACTTC. It codes for CASSQGRGGGQETQYF.